This T cell receptor (beta chain) derives from a study of blood T cells in healthy people across ages. Every participating donor contributed around 9.5 milliliters of peripheral blood through a draw. The use of a sample-barcoded 5' primer and a J-beta primer mix characterized a second PCR of roughly 7 to 12 cycles. TCRdb reprocessed the 5' RACE reads via MiXCR and lists one record per CDR3 protein. The table lists 780,000 or so distinct CDR3 sequences, roughly 53% of them singletons. The CDR3 totals 18 residues. Findings and caveats of the study: The long-lived group displayed more naive CD4+ cells, plus higher diversity, than the aged donors did. Across samples, TCR beta diversity tracked strongly with naive T cell percentage.

For this clonotype: Antigen specificity is unknown.

This TCR was sampled from a man older than 75 in good health. The chain combines TRBV21-1 with TRBJ2-1. TRBV21-1 is recorded as a pseudogene. The sequenced material came from blood. CDR3 DNA sequence: TGTGCCAGCAGCAAAGAATGGGTGAGCGAGAGCTCCTACAATGAGCAGTTCTTC. Protein product: CASSKEWVSESSYNEQFF.